There are many counts of the clone carrying this TCR beta chain. Its antigen remains unknown. The CDR3 runs to 16 residues. V lost 6 bases and J lost 3; bases outside the gene matches: 5. Germline V CDR1 and CDR2: MNHEY, SMNVEV (reference sequence). This sample was taken from a study of CD8 T cells in ankylosing spondylitis. TCRdb ran MiXCR on the 5' RACE reads and lists one entry per CDR3 protein. The data hold fewer than 150,000 distinct CDR3 sequences, with approximately 7.4% observed a single time. Broader study findings: In peripheral blood, disease-linked CD8+ clones occurred at relatively low frequencies. Ankylosing spondylitis blood appeared to be characterized by a TCR beta motif of roughly eight highly homologous variants. It was reported that disease-linked clones were significantly enriched in matched ankylosing spondylitis synovial fluid.

The rearrangement joins TRBV27 to TRBJ2-3; 14 nucleotides line up with TRBD2. Source material: blood, either unsorted or a sorted T cell fraction (not recorded which). The clonotype was recovered from a female donor with ankylosing spondylitis or in good health (not recorded which). The CDR3 DNA sequence: TGTGCCAGCAGGGGACTAGCGGGGGTTACGACAGATACGCAGTATTTT. It yields the protein CASRGLAGVTTDTQYF.